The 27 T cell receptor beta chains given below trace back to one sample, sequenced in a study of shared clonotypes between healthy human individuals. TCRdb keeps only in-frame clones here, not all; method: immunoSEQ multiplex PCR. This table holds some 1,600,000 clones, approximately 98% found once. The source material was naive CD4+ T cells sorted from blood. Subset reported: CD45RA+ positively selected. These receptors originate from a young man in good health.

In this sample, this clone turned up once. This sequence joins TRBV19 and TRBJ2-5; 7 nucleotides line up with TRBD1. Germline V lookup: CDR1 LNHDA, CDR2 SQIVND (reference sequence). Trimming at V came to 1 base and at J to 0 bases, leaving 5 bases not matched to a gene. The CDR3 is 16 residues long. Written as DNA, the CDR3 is TGTGCCAGTAGTATAGGCCGGGACAGATACCAAGAGACCCAGTACTTC. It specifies CASSIGRDRYQETQYF.

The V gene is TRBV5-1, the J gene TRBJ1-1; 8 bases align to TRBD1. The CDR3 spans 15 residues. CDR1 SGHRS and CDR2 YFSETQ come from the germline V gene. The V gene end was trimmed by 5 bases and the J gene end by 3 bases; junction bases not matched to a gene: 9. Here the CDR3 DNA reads TGCGCCAGCAGATTGACAACAGGGGGTTACACTGAAGCTTTCTTT. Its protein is CASRLTTGGYTEAFF.

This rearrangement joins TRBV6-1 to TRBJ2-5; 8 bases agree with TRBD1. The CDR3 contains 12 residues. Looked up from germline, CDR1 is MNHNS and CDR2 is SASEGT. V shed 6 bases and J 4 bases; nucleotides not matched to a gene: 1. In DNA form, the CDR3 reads TGTGCCAGCAGGGACAGGGCAGAGACCCAGTACTTC. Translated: CASRDRAETQYF.

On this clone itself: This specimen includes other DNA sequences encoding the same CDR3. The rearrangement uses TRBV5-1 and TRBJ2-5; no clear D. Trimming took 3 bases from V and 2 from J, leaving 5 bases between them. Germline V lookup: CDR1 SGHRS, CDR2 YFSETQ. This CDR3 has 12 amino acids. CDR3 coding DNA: TGCGCCAGCAGCTGGGATCAAGAGACCCAGTACTTC. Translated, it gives CASSWDQETQYF.

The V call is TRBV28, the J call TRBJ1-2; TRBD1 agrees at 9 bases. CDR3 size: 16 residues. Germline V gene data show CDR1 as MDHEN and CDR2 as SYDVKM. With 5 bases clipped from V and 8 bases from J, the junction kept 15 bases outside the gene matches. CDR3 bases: TGTGCCAGCAGTCAAGTATACCCGGGACAGGGTAAAGGCTACACCTTC. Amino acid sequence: CASSQVYPGQGKGYTF.

The CDR3 protein is CASSELDSWRDQPQHF. In DNA form, the CDR3 reads TGTGCCAGCAGTGAACTGGACTCTTGGCGGGATCAGCCCCAGCATTTT. V gene TRBV28 combines with J gene TRBJ1-5; the D is unclear. Trimming pared 5 bases from V and 5 bases from J, leaving 19 bases between. The CDR3 runs 16 residues. CDR1 MDHEN and CDR2 SYDVKM come from the germline V gene. Full variable domain (remainder filled in from reference TRBV28 and TRBJ1-5): DVKVTQSSRYLVKRTGEKVFLECVQDMDHENMFWYRQDPGLGLRLIYFSYDVKMKEKGDIPEGYSVSREKKERFSLILESASTNQTSMYLCASSELDSWRDQPQHFGDGTRLSIL.

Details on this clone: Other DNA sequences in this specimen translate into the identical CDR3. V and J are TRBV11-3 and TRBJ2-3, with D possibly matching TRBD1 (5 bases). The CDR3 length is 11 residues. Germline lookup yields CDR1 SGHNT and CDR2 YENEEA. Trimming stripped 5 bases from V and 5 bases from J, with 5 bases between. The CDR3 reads CASSQGDTQYF. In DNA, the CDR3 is TGTGCCAGCAGCCAGGGAGATACGCAGTATTTT. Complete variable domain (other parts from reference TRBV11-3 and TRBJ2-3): EAGVVQSPRYKIIEKKQPVAFWCNPISGHNTLYWYLQNLGQGPELLIRYENEEAVDDSQLPKDRFSAERLKGVDSTLKIQPAELGDSAVYLCASSQGDTQYFGPGTRLTVL.

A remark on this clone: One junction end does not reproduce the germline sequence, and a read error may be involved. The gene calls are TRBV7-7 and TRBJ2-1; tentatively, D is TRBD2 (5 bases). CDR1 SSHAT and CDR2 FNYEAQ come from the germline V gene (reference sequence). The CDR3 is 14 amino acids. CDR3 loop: CASSFGPGSGEQFF. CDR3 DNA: TGTGCTAGCAGCTTCGGCCCTGGCAGCGGTGAGCAGTTCTTC. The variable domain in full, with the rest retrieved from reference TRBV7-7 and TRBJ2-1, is GAGVSQSPRYKVTKRGQDVTLRCDPISSHATLYWYQQALGQGPEFLTYFNYEAQPDKSGLPSDRFSAERPEGSISTLTIQRTEQRDSAMYRCASSFGPGSGEQFFGPGTRLTVL.

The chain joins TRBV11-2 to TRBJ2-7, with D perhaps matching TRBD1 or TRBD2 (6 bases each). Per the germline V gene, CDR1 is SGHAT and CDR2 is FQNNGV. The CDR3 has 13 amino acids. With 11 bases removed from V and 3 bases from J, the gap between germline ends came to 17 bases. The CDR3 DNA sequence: TGTGCCTCACGGGGGCGAACAATCTACGAGCAGTACTTC. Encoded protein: CASRGRTIYEQYF. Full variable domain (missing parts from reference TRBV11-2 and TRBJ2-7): EAGVAQSPRYKIIEKRQSVAFWCNPISGHATLYWYQQILGQGPKLLIQFQNNGVVDDSQLPKDRFSAERLKGVDSTLKIQPAKLEDSAVYLCASRGRTIYEQYFGPGTRLTVT.

The CDR3 bases are TGTGCCAGCAGCCTCCTCGCCGGGGGTCCCCTGGGCGAGACCCAGTACTTC. It translates to CASSLLAGGPLGETQYF. The chain combines TRBV7-6 with TRBJ2-5, with D tentatively TRBD2 (6 bases). Trimming left V 5 bases short and J 5 bases short, with 24 bases between. The CDR3 consists of 17 residues. Germline V gene sequence: CDR1 SGHVS, CDR2 FNYEAQ. Complete variable domain (other parts from reference TRBV7-6 and TRBJ2-5): GAGVSQSPRYKVTKRGQDVALRCDPISGHVSLYWYRQALGQGPEFLTYFNYEAQQDKSGLPNDRFSAERPEGSISTLTIQRTEQRDSAMYRCASSLLAGGPLGETQYFGPGTRLLVL.

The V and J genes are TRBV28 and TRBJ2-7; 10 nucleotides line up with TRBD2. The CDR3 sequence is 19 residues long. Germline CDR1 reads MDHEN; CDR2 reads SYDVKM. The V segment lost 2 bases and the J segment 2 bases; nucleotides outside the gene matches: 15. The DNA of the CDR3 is TGTGCCAGCAGTTTAGGAGGACTAGCGGTACTCCAGGCCCCCTACGAGCAGTACTTC. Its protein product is CASSLGGLAVLQAPYEQYF.

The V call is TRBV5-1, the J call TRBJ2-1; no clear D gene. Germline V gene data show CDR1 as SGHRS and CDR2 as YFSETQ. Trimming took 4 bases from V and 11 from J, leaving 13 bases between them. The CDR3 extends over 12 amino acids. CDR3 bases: TGCGCCAGCAGCCTGGACCTCACCAAGCAGTTCTTC. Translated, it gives CASSLDLTKQFF.

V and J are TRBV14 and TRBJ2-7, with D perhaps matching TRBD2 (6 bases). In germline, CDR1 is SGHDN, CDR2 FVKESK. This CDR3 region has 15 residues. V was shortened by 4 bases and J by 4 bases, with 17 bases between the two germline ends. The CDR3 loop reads CASSPTGGSSYEQYF. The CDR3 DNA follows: TGTGCCAGCAGCCCGACCGGAGGGAGTTCTTACGAGCAGTACTTC.

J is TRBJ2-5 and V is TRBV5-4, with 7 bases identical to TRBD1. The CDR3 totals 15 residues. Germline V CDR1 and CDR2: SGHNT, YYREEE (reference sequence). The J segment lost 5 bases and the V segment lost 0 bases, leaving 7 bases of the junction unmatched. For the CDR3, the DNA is TGTGCCAGCAGCTTGGCCCGACAGGGCTGGGAGACCCAGTACTTC. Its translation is CASSLARQGWETQYF. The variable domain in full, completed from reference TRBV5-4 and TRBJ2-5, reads ETGVTQSPTHLIKTRGQQVTLRCSSQSGHNTVSWYQQALGQGPQFIFQYYREEENGRGNFPPRFSGLQFPNYSSELNVNALELDDSALYLCASSLARQGWETQYFGPGTRLLVL.

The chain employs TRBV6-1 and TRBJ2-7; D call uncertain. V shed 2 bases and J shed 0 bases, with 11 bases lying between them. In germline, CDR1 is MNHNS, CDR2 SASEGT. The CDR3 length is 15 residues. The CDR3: CASSEIGLGSYEQYF. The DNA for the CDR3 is TGTGCCAGCAGTGAAATCGGTCTGGGCTCCTACGAGCAGTACTTC.

CDR3 sequence (DNA): TGCGCCAGCAGCTTGGGTACACTCTCTAACAATGAGCAGTTCTTC. Translated: CASSLGTLSNNEQFF. V usage is TRBV5-1 and J usage is TRBJ2-1; D remains unclear. The CDR3 runs 15 residues. Per the germline V gene, CDR1 is SGHRS and CDR2 is YFSETQ. Trimming removed 0 bases from V and 5 bases from J, with 12 bases in between.

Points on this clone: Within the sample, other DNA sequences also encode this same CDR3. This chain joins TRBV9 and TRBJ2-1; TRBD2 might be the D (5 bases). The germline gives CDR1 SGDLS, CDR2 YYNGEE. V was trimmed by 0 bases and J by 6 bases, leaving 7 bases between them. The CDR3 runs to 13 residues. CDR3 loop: CASSVATSNEQFF. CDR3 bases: TGTGCCAGCAGCGTAGCTACTAGCAATGAGCAGTTCTTC.

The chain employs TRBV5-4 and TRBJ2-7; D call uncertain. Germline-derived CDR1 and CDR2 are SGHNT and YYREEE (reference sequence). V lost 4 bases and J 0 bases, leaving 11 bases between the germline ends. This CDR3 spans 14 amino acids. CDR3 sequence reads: CASSPYGGSYEQYF. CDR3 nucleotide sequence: TGTGCCAGCAGCCCATATGGCGGCTCCTACGAGCAGTACTTC.

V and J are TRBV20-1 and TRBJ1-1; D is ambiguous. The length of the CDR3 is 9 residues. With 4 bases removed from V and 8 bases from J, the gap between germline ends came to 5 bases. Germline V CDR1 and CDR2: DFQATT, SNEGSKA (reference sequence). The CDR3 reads CSATIEAFF. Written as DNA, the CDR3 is TGCAGTGCTACCATCGAAGCTTTCTTT.

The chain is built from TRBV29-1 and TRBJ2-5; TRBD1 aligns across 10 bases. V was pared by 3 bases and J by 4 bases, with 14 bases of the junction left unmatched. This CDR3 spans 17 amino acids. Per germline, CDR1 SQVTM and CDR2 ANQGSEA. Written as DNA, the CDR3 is TGCAGCGTTGATCCCGACTTGGGTGACAGGGGGCTAGAGACCCAGTACTTC. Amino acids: CSVDPDLGDRGLETQYF.

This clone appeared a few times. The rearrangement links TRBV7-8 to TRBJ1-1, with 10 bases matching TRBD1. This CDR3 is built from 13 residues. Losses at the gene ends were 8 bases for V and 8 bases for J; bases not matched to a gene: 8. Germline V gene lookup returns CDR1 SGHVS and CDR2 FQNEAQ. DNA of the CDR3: TGTGCCAGCCGGGACAGGGGACGACGCGAAGCTTTCTTT. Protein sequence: CASRDRGRREAFF.

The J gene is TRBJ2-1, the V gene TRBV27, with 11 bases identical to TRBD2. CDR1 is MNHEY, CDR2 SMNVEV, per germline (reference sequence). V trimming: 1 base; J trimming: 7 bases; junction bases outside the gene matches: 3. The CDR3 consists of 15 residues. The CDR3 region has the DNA TGTGCCAGCAGTTTATGGGCTAGCGGGAGGAATGAGCAGTTCTTC. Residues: CASSLWASGRNEQFF.

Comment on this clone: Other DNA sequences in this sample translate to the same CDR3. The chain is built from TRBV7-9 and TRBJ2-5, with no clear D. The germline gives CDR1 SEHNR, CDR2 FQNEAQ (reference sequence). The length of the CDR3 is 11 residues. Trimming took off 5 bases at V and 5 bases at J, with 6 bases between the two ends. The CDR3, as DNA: TGTGCCAGCAGCCCGAGTGAGACCCAGTACTTC. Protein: CASSPSETQYF.

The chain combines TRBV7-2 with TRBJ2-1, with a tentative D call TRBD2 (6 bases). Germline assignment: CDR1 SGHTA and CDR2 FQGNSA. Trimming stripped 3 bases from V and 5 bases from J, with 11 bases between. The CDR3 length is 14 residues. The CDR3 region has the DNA TGTGCCAGCAGCTTGACGGGACTCCACAATGAGCAGTTCTTC. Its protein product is CASSLTGLHNEQFF.

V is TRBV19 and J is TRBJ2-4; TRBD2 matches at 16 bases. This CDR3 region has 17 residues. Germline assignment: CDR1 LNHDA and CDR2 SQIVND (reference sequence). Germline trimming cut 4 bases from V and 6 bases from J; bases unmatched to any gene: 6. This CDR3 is CASSTGLAGGLGNIQYF. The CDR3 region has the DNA TGTGCCAGTAGTACGGGACTAGCGGGAGGGTTGGGAAACATTCAGTACTTC.

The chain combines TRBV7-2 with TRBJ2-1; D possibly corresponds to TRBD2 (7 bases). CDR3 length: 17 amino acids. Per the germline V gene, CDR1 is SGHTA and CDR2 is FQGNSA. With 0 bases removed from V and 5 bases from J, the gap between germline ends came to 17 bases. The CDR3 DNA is TGTGCCAGCAGCTTAGCGCTTAGGGGGAGGGGGAACAATGAGCAGTTCTTC. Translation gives CASSLALRGRGNNEQFF.

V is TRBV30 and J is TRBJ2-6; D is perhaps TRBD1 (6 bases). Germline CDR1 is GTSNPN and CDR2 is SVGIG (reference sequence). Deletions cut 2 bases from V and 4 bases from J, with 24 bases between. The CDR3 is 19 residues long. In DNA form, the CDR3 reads TGTGCCTGGAGTCTTAGGGGGACGGGACCCCCCTACGGGGCCAACGTCCTGACTTTC. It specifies CAWSLRGTGPPYGANVLTF.